This T cell receptor beta chain was sequenced during a study of T-cell memory formation after mild COVID-19. The CDR3 sequence is 14 residues long. From the 5' RACE reads, TCRdb called clonotypes with MiXCR, one entry per CDR3 protein. The sample consists of fewer than 200,000 distinct CDR3 sequences, 13% of them appearing once. This clonotype has only a few counts. Its antigen is still unknown. Whole-study results and caveats: The CD4+ clones that contracted clustered mainly within CM and EM, and the CD8+ clones concentrated in EMRA. Clones that got smaller from day 15 to 85 had even CD4/CD8, while clones growing later tipped toward CD4+.

The sequenced sample was PBMCs or a T cell subset sorted from them (not recorded which). This TCR came from a man younger than 35 who had mild COVID-19 (a few samples of this study predate the infection). Cell type and time point are not known. The chain combines TRBV21-1 with TRBJ2-7; the D call of TRBD2 is as the table states it, not checked on the DNA. TRBV21-1 is recorded as a pseudogene. The chain's CDR3 is CASSKGTRSYEQYV. In DNA form, the CDR3 reads TGTGCCAGCAGCAAAGGGACTCGTTCCTACGAGCAGTACGTC.